The clone carrying this T cell receptor (beta chain) was seen more than once but under ten times. The target antigen is unknown. This record comes from a study of identical twins. The CDR3 loop spans 15 amino acids. Trimming cost V 3 bases and J 0 bases, with 12 bases left between them. Germline CDR1 MNHEY, CDR2 SMNVEV (reference sequence). One entry per CDR3 protein results from TCRdb running MiXCR on the 5' RACE reads. Here the sample spans about 730,000 distinct CDR3 sequences, over 20% being singletons. Study-level points and caveats: Memory repertoires lacked the insertion deficit that abundant cord blood beta clonotypes showed.

These same records also appear under a second study, on T cells expressing NK-cell markers. That paper states: The authors derived TCR beta repertoires from sorted CD3+CD56+NKG2C+, CD3+CD56+NKG2C- and CD3+CD56-NKG2C+ T cells. Out of eight donors sequenced, seven tested HCMV-seropositive and the remaining one seronegative. In a group of several donors, dominant NKG2C+ clonotypes represented roughly 1.0-8% of CD8+ T cells.

The source material was PBMCs. The sequence was collected from a woman younger than 30 in good health. The J gene is TRBJ2-7, the V gene TRBV27; D ambiguous. The CDR3 coding sequence is TGTGCCAGCAGTTTCACCCGACCCGGCTCCTACGAGCAGTACTTC. As protein: CASSFTRPGSYEQYF.